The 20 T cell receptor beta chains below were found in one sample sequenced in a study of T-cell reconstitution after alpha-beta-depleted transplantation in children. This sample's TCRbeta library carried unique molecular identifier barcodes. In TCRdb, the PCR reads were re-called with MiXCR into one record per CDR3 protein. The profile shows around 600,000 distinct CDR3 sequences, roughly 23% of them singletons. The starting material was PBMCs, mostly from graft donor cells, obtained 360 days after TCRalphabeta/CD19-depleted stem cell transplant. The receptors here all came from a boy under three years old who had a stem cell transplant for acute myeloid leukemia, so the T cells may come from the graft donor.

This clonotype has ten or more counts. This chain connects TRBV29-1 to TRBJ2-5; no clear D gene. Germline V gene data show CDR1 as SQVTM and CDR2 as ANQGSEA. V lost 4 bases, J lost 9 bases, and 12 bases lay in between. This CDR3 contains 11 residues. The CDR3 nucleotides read TGCAGCGTTGGACCGGATCGGGCCCAGTACTTC. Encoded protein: CSVGPDRAQYF. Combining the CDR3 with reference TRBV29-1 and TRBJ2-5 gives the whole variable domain SAVISQKPSRDICQRGTSLTIQCQVDSQVTMMFWYRQQPGQSLTLIATANQGSEATYESGFVIDKFPISRPNLTFSTLTVSNMSPEDSSIYLCSVGPDRAQYFGPGTRLLVL.

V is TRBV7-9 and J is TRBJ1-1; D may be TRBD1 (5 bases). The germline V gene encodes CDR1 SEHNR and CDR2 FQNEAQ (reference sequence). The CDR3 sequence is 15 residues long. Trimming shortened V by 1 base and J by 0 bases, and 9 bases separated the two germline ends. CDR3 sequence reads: CASSLEQGLNTEAFF. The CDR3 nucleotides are TGTGCCAGCAGCTTAGAGCAGGGCTTGAACACTGAAGCTTTCTTT.

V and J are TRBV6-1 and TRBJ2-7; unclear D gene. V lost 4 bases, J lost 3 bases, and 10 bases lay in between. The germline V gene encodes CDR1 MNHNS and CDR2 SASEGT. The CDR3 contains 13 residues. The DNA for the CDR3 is TGTGCCAGCAGTGTTCGGAGCGTCTACGAGCAGTACTTC. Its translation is CASSVRSVYEQYF.

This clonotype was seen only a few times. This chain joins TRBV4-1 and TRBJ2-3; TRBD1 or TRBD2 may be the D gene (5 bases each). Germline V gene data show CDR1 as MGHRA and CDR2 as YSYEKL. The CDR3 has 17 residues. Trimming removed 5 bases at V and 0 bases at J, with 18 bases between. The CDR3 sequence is CASSKGVTGASTDTQYF. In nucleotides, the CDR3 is TGCGCCAGCAGCAAAGGGGTGACCGGGGCGAGCACAGATACGCAGTATTTT.

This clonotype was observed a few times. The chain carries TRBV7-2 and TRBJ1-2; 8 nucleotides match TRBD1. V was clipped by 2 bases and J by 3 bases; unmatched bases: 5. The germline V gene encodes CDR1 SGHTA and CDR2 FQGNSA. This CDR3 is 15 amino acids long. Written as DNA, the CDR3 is TGTGCCAGCAGCTTATCAGACAGGGGTTACTATGGCTACACCTTC. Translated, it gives CASSLSDRGYYGYTF.

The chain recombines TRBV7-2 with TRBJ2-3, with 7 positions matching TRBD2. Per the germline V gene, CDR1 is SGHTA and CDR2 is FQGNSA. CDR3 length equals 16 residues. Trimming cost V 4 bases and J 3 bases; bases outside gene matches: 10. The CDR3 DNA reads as TGTGCCAGCAGCTCCCAATTAGCGGGTGCTACAGATACGCAGTATTTT. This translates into CASSSQLAGATDTQYF.

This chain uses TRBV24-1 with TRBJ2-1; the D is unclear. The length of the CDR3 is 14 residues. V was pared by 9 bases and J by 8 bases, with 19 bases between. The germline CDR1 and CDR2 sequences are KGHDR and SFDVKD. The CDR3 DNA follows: TGTGCCACCGGCCCCGGCGCGGACCCCGATGAGCAGTTCTTC. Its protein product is CATGPGADPDEQFF.

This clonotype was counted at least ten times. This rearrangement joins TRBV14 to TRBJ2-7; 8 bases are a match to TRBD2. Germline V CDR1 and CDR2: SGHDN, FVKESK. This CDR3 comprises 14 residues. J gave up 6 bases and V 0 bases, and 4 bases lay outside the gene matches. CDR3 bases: TGTGCCAGCAGCCAAGATCGTGCGGGGGGCGAGCAGTACGTC. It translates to CASSQDRAGGEQYV.

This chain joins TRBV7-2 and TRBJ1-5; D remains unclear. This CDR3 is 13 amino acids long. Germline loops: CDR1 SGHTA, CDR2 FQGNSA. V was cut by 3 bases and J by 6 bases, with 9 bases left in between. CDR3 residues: CASSFLGAQPQHF. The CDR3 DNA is TGTGCCAGCAGCTTTTTAGGAGCTCAGCCCCAGCATTTT.

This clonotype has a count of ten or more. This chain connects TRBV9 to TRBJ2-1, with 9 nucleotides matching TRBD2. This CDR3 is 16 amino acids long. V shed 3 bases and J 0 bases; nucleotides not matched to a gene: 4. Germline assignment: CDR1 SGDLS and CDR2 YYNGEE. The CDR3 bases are TGTGCCAGCAGCGCGCTAGCGGGGCCCTCCTACAATGAGCAGTTCTTC. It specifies CASSALAGPSYNEQFF.

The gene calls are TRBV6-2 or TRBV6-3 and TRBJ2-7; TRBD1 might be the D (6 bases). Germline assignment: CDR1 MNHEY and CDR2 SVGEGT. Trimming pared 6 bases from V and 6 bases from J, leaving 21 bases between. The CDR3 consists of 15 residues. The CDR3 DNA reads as TGTGCCAGCAGCCGGGTTACAGGGACCCTGGTCGAGCAGTACTTC. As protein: CASSRVTGTLVEQYF.

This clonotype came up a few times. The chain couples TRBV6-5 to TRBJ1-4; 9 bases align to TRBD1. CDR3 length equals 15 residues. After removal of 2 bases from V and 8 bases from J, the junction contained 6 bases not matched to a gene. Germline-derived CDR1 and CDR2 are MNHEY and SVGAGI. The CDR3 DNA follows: TGTGCCAGCAGTTACACCGGGACAGGGAGGGAAAAACTGTTTTTT. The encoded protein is CASSYTGTGREKLFF.

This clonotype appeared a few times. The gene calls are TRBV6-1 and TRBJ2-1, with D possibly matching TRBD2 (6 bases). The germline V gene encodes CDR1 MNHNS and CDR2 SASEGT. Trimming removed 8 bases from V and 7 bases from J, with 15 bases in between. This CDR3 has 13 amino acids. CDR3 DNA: TGTGCCAGCGGCAGACTAGTAACGAATGAGCAGTTCTTC. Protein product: CASGRLVTNEQFF.

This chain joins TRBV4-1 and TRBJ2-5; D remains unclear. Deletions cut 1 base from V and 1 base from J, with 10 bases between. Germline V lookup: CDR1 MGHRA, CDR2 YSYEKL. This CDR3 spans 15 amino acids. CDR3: CASSQGMAIQETQYF. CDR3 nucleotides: TGCGCCAGCAGCCAAGGGATGGCCATCCAAGAGACCCAGTACTTC.

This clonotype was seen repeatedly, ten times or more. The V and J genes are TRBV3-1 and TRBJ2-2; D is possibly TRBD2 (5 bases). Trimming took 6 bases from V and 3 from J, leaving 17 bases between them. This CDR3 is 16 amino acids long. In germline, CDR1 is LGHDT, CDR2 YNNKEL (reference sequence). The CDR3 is CASSTRRLADTGELFF. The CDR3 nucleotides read TGTGCCAGCAGTACGCGGAGGCTAGCAGACACCGGGGAGCTGTTTTTT.

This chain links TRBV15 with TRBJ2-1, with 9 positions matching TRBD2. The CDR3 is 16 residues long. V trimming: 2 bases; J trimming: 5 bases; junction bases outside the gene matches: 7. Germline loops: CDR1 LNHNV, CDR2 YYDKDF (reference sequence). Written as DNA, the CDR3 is TGTGCCACCAGCAGACCGGGGACTAGCAGACACAATGAGCAGTTCTTC. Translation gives CATSRPGTSRHNEQFF.

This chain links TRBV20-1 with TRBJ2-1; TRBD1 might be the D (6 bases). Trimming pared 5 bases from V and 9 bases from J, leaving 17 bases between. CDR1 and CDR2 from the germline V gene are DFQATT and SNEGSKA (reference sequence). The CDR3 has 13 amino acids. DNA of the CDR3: TGCAGTGCTGAGGGGATAACAGGGTCTGAGCAGTTCTTC. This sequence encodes CSAEGITGSEQFF.

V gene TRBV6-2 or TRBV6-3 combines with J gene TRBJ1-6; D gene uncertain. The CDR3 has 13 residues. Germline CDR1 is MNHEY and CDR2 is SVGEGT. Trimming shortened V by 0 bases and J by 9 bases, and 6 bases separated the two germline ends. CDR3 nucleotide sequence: TGTGCCAGCAGTTACTCGATGAGTTCACCCCTCCACTTT. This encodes CASSYSMSSPLHF.

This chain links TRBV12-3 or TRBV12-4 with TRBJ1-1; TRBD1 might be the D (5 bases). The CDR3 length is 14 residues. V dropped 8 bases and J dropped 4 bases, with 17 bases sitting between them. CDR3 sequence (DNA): TGTGCCAGCCACAGGCGCGGGGAAGGCACTGAAGCTTTCTTT. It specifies CASHRRGEGTEAFF.

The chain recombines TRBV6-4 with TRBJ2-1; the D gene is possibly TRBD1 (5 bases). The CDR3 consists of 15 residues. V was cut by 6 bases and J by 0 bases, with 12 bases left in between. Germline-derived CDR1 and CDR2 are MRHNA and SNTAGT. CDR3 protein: CASSVTVSSYNEQFF. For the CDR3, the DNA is TGTGCCAGCAGCGTGACAGTGAGCTCCTACAATGAGCAGTTCTTC.